This is a list of T cell receptor beta chains from one sample in a study of tumor and adjacent non-tumor tissue in lung cancer. One entry per CDR3 protein, called by TCRdb with MiXCR from the multiplex PCR reads. This table holds approximately 75,000 distinct CDR3 sequences, about three quarters found once. The material sequenced was lung tumor tissue. Receptors were obtained from a woman aged 45-65 years with non-small cell lung cancer. Each CDR3 is given without its conserved first and last residue. Clone size is not always given. Where it is, it says once, few, many or a class for expanded clones.

TRBV20-1	TRBJ1-4	.	STRDGSRSTEKLF
TRBV12-3/TRBV12-4	TRBJ1-4	once	ATSPPQGGNGKLF
TRBV11-2	TRBJ1-5	few	ANSLERSQPQQ
TRBV12-1	TRBJ2-1	.	ASSFVPCVISGRGEQF
TRBV28	TRBJ2-5	.	ASSLTSAQGTQY
TRBV29-1	TRBJ1-1	once	STSPELIDIEAF
TRBV28	TRBJ2-7	.	ASSLRLREQY
TRBV14	TRBJ2-1	many	ASSQSVPYNEQF
TRBV30	TRBJ2-6	.	AWKVTGFGANILT
TRBV4-1	TRBJ1-2	.	TSSQDWEGRIVYT
TRBV28	TRBJ2-1	.	ASHYQWGRGDNEQS
TRBV6-5	TRBJ2-7	once	ASSYSPSTSGYKQC
TRBV12-3/TRBV12-4	TRBJ1-4	.	ASSLHGMSKKLF
TRBV4-1	TRBJ2-7	.	ASSQPGTYSYKQC
TRBV7-9	TRBJ1-1	.	VSSSTPQNTEAF
TRBV12-5	TRBJ2-7	.	ASGPTTVEPYEQY
TRBV28	TRBJ2-5	many	ASSSALAGSQKTQY
TRBV11-2	TRBJ1-5	.	ASSFDGLNNEPQH
TRBV28	TRBJ2-3	.	ASSLRGISHVGTDTQY
TRBV14	TRBJ1-1	.	ASSHNRSATEAF
TRBV28	TRBJ1-6	few	ASSARESRH
TRBV6-5	TRBJ2-5	.	ASRYVVEETQY
TRBV6-9	TRBJ2-1	.	ANRASGGRPSSYNEQF
TRBV28	TRBJ2-2	few	ASSFGQGRWGNTGELF
TRBV14	TRBJ1-5	.	ANSVDSHLPQH
TRBV7-8	TRBJ2-3	.	AISLVGGRPTDTQY
TRBV10-3	TRBJ2-2	.	ANRGSGSGELF
TRBV28	TRBJ1-1	.	ASRHPGGPAGAF
TRBV5-6	TRBJ2-1	.	VSNLFPRNEQF
TRBV12-3/TRBV12-4	TRBJ2-1	.	ASSGTGKYNEKF
TRBV11-1	TRBJ2-1	.	ASSRQGGDEQL
TRBV11-3	TRBJ2-2	.	VGSLAGCTGELF
TRBV11-1	TRBJ2-7	.	ASIRTRAASYEQY
TRBV28	TRBJ1-1	.	AGSPFTTEVF
TRBV5-1	TRBJ2-7	.	ASRTSGTSTYEQY
TRBV6-1	TRBJ2-7	once	ASPDRDRTSGRKDEQY
TRBV11-2	TRBJ2-3	.	AGSLDVAGVGRGTYTQY
TRBV11-1	TRBJ2-6	.	GSSLGGSGANVLT
TRBV28	TRBJ1-6	many	ASRPGVSGSPLH
TRBV11-2	TRBJ2-1	once	AIGLEAANEQF
TRBV11-2	TRBJ2-7	.	ASSFGTSLWGQY
TRBV6-5	TRBJ1-2	.	ASSYAGTAPHGNT
TRBV6-2/TRBV6-3	TRBJ2-2	.	ASSYSGEGGELL
TRBV6-1	TRBJ1-5	few	ASSEDEGGGNQPPH
TRBV11-2	TRBJ2-7	.	AGSTGTGCTYEQY
TRBV20-1	TRBJ2-7	.	SVRVPGAAYEQY
TRBV6-6	TRBJ1-2	many	ASSPPGGYT
TRBV28	TRBJ2-1	.	ASSRRTPELYNEQF
TRBV6-1	TRBJ2-3	.	ANCETLTGGRDTQY
TRBV29-1	TRBJ1-2	.	SDELGATSYGYT
TRBV6-2/TRBV6-3	TRBJ2-3	few	ASSHGRQGTDTQY
TRBV6-2/TRBV6-3	TRBJ2-2	.	ASRLAGMDTGEPF
TRBV12-3/TRBV12-4	TRBJ1-1	.	ASSLPQGQNTEAF
TRBV6-4	TRBJ2-3	many	ASSDSTTDTQY
TRBV6-6	TRBJ2-3	.	ASNALWGAVDTQY
TRBV12-3/TRBV12-4	TRBJ1-4	.	ACSSATGSGGKLF